This T cell receptor (beta chain) was documented in a study of regulatory T cells in long-lasting Graves disease. CDR3 size: 13 residues. V was shortened by 1 base and J by 6 bases, with 6 bases between the two germline ends. Germline loops: CDR1 SGHTA, CDR2 FQGNSA. Findings and caveats of the study: New patients shared fewer public clonotypes (around 970) than persistent patients did (over 2,500).

Documented time point: newly diagnosed GD, antithyroid drugs for less than 3 months. There was RNA extracted from PBMCs, and the TCR library was made from it. Graves' disease was diagnosed by American Thyroid Association guidelines. This clonotype showed up just a few times. Its antigen is undetermined. The authors built TCR beta libraries using iRepertoire HTBI primers and Arm-PCR of CDR3 regions. In TCRdb, the multiplex PCR reads were re-called with MiXCR into one record per CDR3 protein. The table lists approximately 540,000 distinct CDR3 sequences, approximately 12% of them singletons. The same data also contributed to another study, on T cells in Graves' hyperthyroidism and ophthalmopathy.

The chain has TRBV7-2 and TRBJ1-4; the D is unclear. The sample consisted of peripheral blood mononuclear cells (PBMCs), taken at new diagnosis, from a patient treated with antithyroid drugs. This receptor was obtained from a woman aged 25 to 45 with Graves disease. The CDR3 DNA reads TGTGCCAGCAGCTTAGGTAGGGATGAAAAACTGTTTTTT. Translation gives CASSLGRDEKLFF.